One and the same sample provided the 12 T cell receptor beta chains below, sequenced in a study of molecular identifiers for immune sequencing clone quantification. MiXCR, applied by TCRdb to the PCR reads, yields one record per CDR3 protein. The profile shows more than 250,000 distinct CDR3 sequences, about a fifth of them singletons. Sequencing was performed on naive CD8+ T cells from blood, with Jurkat cell RNA spiked in. Subset: FACS-sorted CD8+CD4-CCR7+CD45RA+ naive T cells. The receptors stem from a human donor in good health. Some libraries in this study had Jurkat cell RNA spiked in.

The sample holds a few counts of this clonotype. In this CDR3 the conserved last residue, phenylalanine or tryptophan, is missing, so a read error is likely. V gene TRBV4-3 combines with J gene TRBJ2-3; 7 bases line up with TRBD2. Germline values: CDR1 LGHNA, CDR2 YSLEER. The CDR3 has 17 residues. V was pared by 3 bases and J by 4 bases, with 13 bases of the junction left unmatched. The CDR3: CASSHDSVGGPPDTQYL. The CDR3 DNA reads TGCGCCAGCAGCCATGACAGCGTGGGAGGGCCCCCAGATACGCAGTATCTT.

This clonotype was recorded many times. As the CDR3 is not closed by the conserved phenylalanine or tryptophan, this likely results from a read error. Because the CDR3's place on the DNA is in doubt, the DNA is left out and the CDR3 is given as listed by TCRdb. This chain connects TRBV9 to TRBJ2-5; TRBD1, as called in the table, went unchecked against the DNA. The CDR3 contains 12 residues when both ends are counted. CDR1 is SGDLS, CDR2 YYNGEE, per germline. This CDR3 reads CASSVAGTASCL.

Concerning this clonotype itself: One junction end does not reproduce the germline sequence, and a read error may be involved. This chain links TRBV27 with TRBJ2-7, with TRBD1 identical over 9 bases. The germline V gene has CDR1 MNHEY and CDR2 SMNVEV (reference sequence). This CDR3 is 14 amino acids long. CDR3 sequence (DNA): TGTGCCAGCAGTATGGGGACAGGGCACTGGGAGCAGCACTTC. Translated, it gives CASSMGTGHWEQHF.

This clonotype has ten or more counts. The genes are TRBV24-1 and TRBJ2-5; 15 nucleotides align to TRBD2. Germline-derived CDR1 and CDR2 are KGHDR and SFDVKD. Losses at the gene ends were 9 bases for V and 1 base for J; bases not matched to a gene: 2. The CDR3 is 15 residues long. The DNA of the CDR3 is TGTGCCACCGGGGGACTAGCGGGAGGCCAAGAGACCCAGTACTTC. Amino acid sequence: CATGGLAGGQETQYF.

With regard to this clonotype: An end of the junction does not agree with germline; a read error may underlie this. The chain is built from TRBV29-1 and TRBJ1-4; 7 nucleotides agree with TRBD1. CDR3 size: 15 residues. Germline V CDR1 and CDR2: SQVTM, ANQGSEA. Here the CDR3 reads CSAEDDRELNEKLFF. CDR3 sequence (DNA): TGCAGCGCTGAAGATGACAGGGAACTTAATGAAAAACTGTTTTTT.

This clonotype was counted only a few times. The chain couples TRBV10-3 to TRBJ2-3; D uncertain. V lost 6 bases and J lost 0, with 7 bases in between. CDR3 length: 13 residues. The germline CDR1 and CDR2 sequences are ENHRY and SYGVKD. CDR3 in amino acids: CAIRMDSTDTQYF. DNA for the CDR3: TGTGCCATCAGAATGGACAGCACAGATACGCAGTATTTT.

V usage is TRBV7-9 and J usage is TRBJ1-2; 7 bases match TRBD1. The trim removed 1 base at V and 8 bases at J, leaving 10 bases unmatched. The length of the CDR3 is 15 residues. In germline, CDR1 is SEHNR, CDR2 FQNEAQ (reference sequence). CDR3 region: CASSLEDRSYFGYTF. The CDR3 coding sequence is TGTGCCAGCAGCTTAGAGGACAGGTCTTATTTCGGCTACACCTTC. Based on the CDR3 plus reference TRBV7-9 and TRBJ1-2, the full variable domain is DTGVSQNPRHKITKRGQNVTFRCDPISEHNRLYWYRQTLGQGPEFLTYFQNEAQLEKSRLLSDRFSAERPKGSFSTLEIQRTEQGDSAMYLCASSLEDRSYFGYTFGSGTRLTVV.

This clonotype occurred many times. The genes are TRBV4-1 and TRBJ1-6; D possibly corresponds to TRBD1 (6 bases). Per the germline V gene, CDR1 is MGHRA and CDR2 is YSYEKL. This CDR3 is 17 amino acids long. Deletions cut 1 base from V and 8 bases from J, with 18 bases between. The CDR3 DNA reads TGCGCCAGCAGCCAAGGACATGGACAGATCGACGATTCACCCCTCCACTTT. As protein: CASSQGHGQIDDSPLHF.

This clonotype occurred many times. The chain is built from TRBV7-2 and TRBJ2-7; 8 bases fit TRBD1. CDR3 length: 15 amino acids. V dropped 5 bases and J dropped 1; count of bases not matched to a gene: 7. Germline values: CDR1 SGHTA, CDR2 FQGNSA. The CDR3 nucleotides read TGTGCCAGCAGCATTACAGGGGGAAGATCCTACGAGCAGTACTTC. Its protein is CASSITGGRSYEQYF.

This clonotype was detected many times. The chain joins TRBV28 to TRBJ2-5, with 7 bases identical to TRBD1. The germline CDR1 and CDR2 sequences are MDHEN and SYDVKM. After removal of 10 bases from V and 4 bases from J, the junction contained 12 bases not matched to a gene. This CDR3 spans 14 amino acids. The CDR3 DNA follows: TGTGCCACCCGACAGGGACCCGCCGCAGAGACCCAGTACTTC. Its translation: CATRQGPAAETQYF. Combining the CDR3 with reference TRBV28 and TRBJ2-5 gives the whole variable domain DVKVTQSSRYLVKRTGEKVFLECVQDMDHENMFWYRQDPGLGLRLIYFSYDVKMKEKGDIPEGYSVSREKKERFSLILESASTNQTSMYLCATRQGPAAETQYFGPGTRLLVL.

CDR3 nucleotide sequence: TGTGCCAGCAGCTCAGACAGGGTGGTCGGCACTGAAGCTTTCTTT. Translated: CASSSDRVVGTEAFF. The chain recombines TRBV9 with TRBJ1-1, with 7 bases that match TRBD1. Germline lookup yields CDR1 SGDLS and CDR2 YYNGEE. CDR3 length: 15 residues. Trimming at V came to 4 bases and at J to 4 bases, leaving 10 bases not matched to a gene. Looking up the rest from reference TRBV9 and TRBJ1-1 gives the full variable domain: DSGVTQTPKHLITATGQRVTLRCSPRSGDLSVYWYQQSLDQGLQFLIQYYNGEERAKGNILERFSAQQFPDLHSELNLSSLELGDSALYFCASSSDRVVGTEAFFGQGTRLTVV.

This rearrangement joins TRBV6-1 to TRBJ2-1, with D possibly being TRBD1 (6 bases). V was pared by 7 bases and J by 0 bases, with 22 bases between. Germline CDR1 reads MNHNS; CDR2 reads SASEGT. This CDR3 is built from 18 residues. For the CDR3, the DNA is TGTGCCAGCACCCCCCGAGGGGACACCAGGAGCTCCTACAATGAGCAGTTCTTC. Translated: CASTPRGDTRSSYNEQFF.